This T cell receptor beta chain derives from a study of control samples from healthy donors and cancer patients. The method was immunoSEQ multiplex PCR; TCRdb's version includes in-frame clones alone and lacks a portion of them. The sample yields approximately 70,000 clones, 84% seen once. The ends were cut back, 9 bases at V and 2 bases at J, with 12 bases in the middle. The germline CDR1 and CDR2 sequences are SNHLY and FYNNEI. This CDR3 has 13 amino acids. This sequence joins TRBV2 and TRBJ2-3; possible D gene TRBD2, 5 bases. Material for sequencing was blood. The sequence was collected from a man over 45 in good health. CDR3 in DNA: TGTGCCAGAGGGTGGACTTTCACAGATACGCAGTATTTT. It translates to CARGWTFTDTQYF.